This TCR beta chain was obtained from a study of T cell clones after liver transplantation. Study context: Tolerant meant at least one year fully off immunosuppression without liver enzymes above twice normal. Timepoints were pre-transplant, pre-withdrawal, and after withdrawal was completed or failed.

Concerning this clone itself: Its antigen remains unidentified.

Study results and limitations: In a couple of subjects, few donor cells limited the measurable donor-reactive repertoire. Small, mixed patient groups and varying post-transplant times limit these conclusions.

TCRdb's table, derived via immunoSEQ multiplex PCR, lists solely in-frame clones and lacks some. The repertoire includes under 55,000 clones, 70% to 90% of them detected once, and less than 2.5% sits in the top ten. Germline CDR1 reads SQVTM; CDR2 reads ANQGSEA. The CDR3 sequence is 15 residues long. The ends lost 4 bases at V and 2 bases at J; junction bases unmatched: 9. The sequenced sample was CD4+ T cells from blood, obtained 24 months after liver transplant. The receptor comes from a human patient who received a liver transplant. These T cells may partly come from the graft donor. The rearrangement links TRBV29-1 to TRBJ2-5, with 8 bases lining up with TRBD1. CDR3 DNA sequence: TGCAGCGTTGTCCCAGGGGGCACGCTTCAAGAGACCCAGTACTTC. Residues: CSVVPGGTLQETQYF.